The 25 T cell receptor beta chains listed next were all sequenced from one sample in a study of technical replicates of blood from several donors. The method was immunoSEQ multiplex PCR; TCRdb's version includes in-frame clones alone and lacks a portion of them. The table records approximately 79,000 clones, around 97% of them present only once. Sequencing used T cells isolated from PBMCs. These receptors came from a human donor in good health.

V is TRBV27 and J is TRBJ2-7; the match to TRBD1 covers 9 bases. There are 14 residues in the CDR3. Per germline, CDR1 MNHEY and CDR2 SMNVEV (reference sequence). The junction had 3 bases not matched to a gene; V was cut back by 3 bases and J by 3 bases. The CDR3 region has the DNA TGTGCCAGCAGTTTTGGGACAGGGCTCTACGAGCAGTACTTC. Translating gives CASSFGTGLYEQYF.

The chain employs TRBV4-1 and TRBJ2-7, with D possibly being TRBD2 (6 bases). The CDR3 runs to 14 residues. Trimming removed 1 base at V and 1 base at J, with 8 bases between. The germline CDR1 and CDR2 sequences are MGHRA and YSYEKL. CDR3 in amino acids: CASSQVAGSYEQYF. CDR3 bases: TGCGCCAGCAGCCAAGTTGCGGGATCCTACGAGCAGTACTTC.

V usage is TRBV6-6 and J usage is TRBJ1-1, with 7 bases lining up with TRBD1. Germline-derived CDR1 and CDR2 are MNHNY and SVGAGI (reference sequence). The CDR3 extends over 14 amino acids. V gave up 4 bases and J gave up 1 base; unmatched junction bases: 3. As DNA, the CDR3 is TGTGCCAGCAGTTTGGGACAGCCGAACACTGAAGCTTTCTTT. Protein product: CASSLGQPNTEAFF.

V is TRBV9 and J is TRBJ2-5, with 9 bases lining up with TRBD1. After removal of 0 bases from V and 1 base from J, the junction contained 4 bases not matched to a gene. CDR1 is SGDLS, CDR2 YYNGEE, per germline. This CDR3 is built from 16 residues. The CDR3 spells CASSVGGTGPQETQYF. In DNA, the CDR3 is TGTGCCAGCAGCGTAGGAGGGACAGGGCCCCAAGAGACCCAGTACTTC.

The chain uses TRBV27 and TRBJ2-7; D is unclear. V was cut by 1 base and J by 0 bases, with 10 bases left in between. The germline gives CDR1 MNHEY, CDR2 SMNVEV (reference sequence). The CDR3 sequence is 15 residues long. The CDR3 region is CASSLLGPSSYEQYF. CDR3 in DNA: TGTGCCAGCAGTTTATTGGGCCCATCCTCCTACGAGCAGTACTTC.

The V call is TRBV29-1, the J call TRBJ1-2, with D possibly TRBD1 on 5 matching bases. Germline CDR1 is SQVTM and CDR2 is ANQGSEA. Trimming shortened V by 4 bases and J by 6 bases, and 12 bases separated the two germline ends. The length of the CDR3 is 12 residues. The CDR3 loop reads CSVGAGWNGYTF. The CDR3 coding sequence is TGCAGCGTTGGTGCAGGGTGGAATGGCTACACCTTC.

The rearrangement joins TRBV27 to TRBJ2-1; 10 positions agree with TRBD2. The trim removed 4 bases at V and 10 bases at J, leaving 10 bases unmatched. Germline lookup yields CDR1 MNHEY and CDR2 SMNVEV (reference sequence). The CDR3 extends over 15 amino acids. The CDR3 protein is CASSSLTSGFIEQFF. Here the CDR3 DNA reads TGTGCCAGCAGTTCATTGACTAGCGGGTTCATCGAGCAGTTCTTC.

V usage is TRBV4-1 and J usage is TRBJ1-4; TRBD1 aligns across 8 bases. V was pared by 0 bases and J by 1 base, with 4 bases of the junction left unmatched. Germline V gene data show CDR1 as MGHRA and CDR2 as YSYEKL. The CDR3 contains 17 residues. The CDR3 reads CASSQDRGLQTNEKLFF. Written as DNA, the CDR3 is TGCGCCAGCAGCCAAGACAGGGGGCTGCAAACTAATGAAAAACTGTTTTTT.

The chain couples TRBV27 to TRBJ2-7, with 8 nucleotides matching TRBD1. The ends lost 10 bases at V and 3 bases at J; junction bases unmatched: 11. CDR3 length: 14 amino acids. Germline V gene sequence: CDR1 MNHEY, CDR2 SMNVEV (reference sequence). The CDR3 nucleotides are TGTGCCACCCACCTCGGACAGGGTAACTACGAGCAGTACTTC. As protein: CATHLGQGNYEQYF.

V and J are TRBV19 and TRBJ1-1; 10 bases agree with TRBD1. Trimming took 5 bases from V and 0 from J; bases not matched to a gene: 6. CDR1 and CDR2 (germline): LNHDA, SQIVND (reference sequence). The CDR3 is 16 amino acids. The CDR3 reads CASSPGQGTLNTEAFF. CDR3 sequence (DNA): TGTGCCAGTAGTCCGGGACAGGGGACACTGAACACTGAAGCTTTCTTT.

The chain recombines TRBV5-8 with TRBJ2-7; D may be TRBD1 (6 bases). Germline V gene data show CDR1 as SGHTS and CDR2 as YDEGEE. V gave up 2 bases and J gave up 5 bases, with 23 bases separating them. This CDR3 has 17 amino acids. CDR3 nucleotides: TGTGCCAGCAGCTTCTTTCAGGCTGACAGGATCTTCAACGAGCAGTACTTC. Translating it yields CASSFFQADRIFNEQYF.

CDR3 protein: CASSLPRENIQYF. The CDR3 DNA reads TGTGCCAGCAGCTTACCCAGGGAAAACATTCAGTACTTC. The J gene is TRBJ2-4, the V gene TRBV7-9; TRBD1 might be the D (5 bases). Germline CDR1 is SEHNR and CDR2 is FQNEAQ (reference sequence). The CDR3 runs 13 residues. V was cut by 2 bases and J by 5 bases, with 7 bases left in between. Full variable domain (remainder filled in from reference TRBV7-9 and TRBJ2-4): DTGVSQNPRHKITKRGQNVTFRCDPISEHNRLYWYRQTLGQGPEFLTYFQNEAQLEKSRLLSDRFSAERPKGSFSTLEIQRTEQGDSAMYLCASSLPRENIQYFGAGTRLSVL.

The rearrangement links TRBV7-6 to TRBJ2-7; perhaps TRBD1 as D (7 bases). This CDR3 has 13 residues. Looked up from germline, CDR1 is SGHVS and CDR2 is FNYEAQ. V lost 3 bases to trimming and J lost 6 bases, with 12 bases between them. The DNA for the CDR3 is TGTGCCAGCAGCTTGTGGGGGGACAGCGAGCAGTACTTC. Its translation: CASSLWGDSEQYF.

In regard to this clone: Germline is not matched at one junction end, which may reflect a read error. CDR3 DNA: TGTGCTAGCAGCCCGCGGACTAGCGGGGGGCACAATGAGCAGTTCTTC. Translation gives CASSPRTSGGHNEQFF. V usage is TRBV7-7 and J usage is TRBJ2-1, with 14 bases fitting TRBD2. Germline-derived CDR1 and CDR2 are SSHAT and FNYEAQ (reference sequence). The CDR3 totals 16 residues.

This chain uses TRBV5-4 with TRBJ1-1; no clear D gene. Trimming removed 4 bases from V and 1 base from J, with 8 bases in between. The CDR3 sequence is 13 residues long. Germline V gene sequence: CDR1 SGHNT, CDR2 YYREEE (reference sequence). In DNA, the CDR3 is TGTGCCAGCAGCCAGTTGAAGAACACTGAAGCTTTCTTT. Protein: CASSQLKNTEAFF.

V is TRBV6-1 and J is TRBJ2-2; 8 bases map to TRBD2. Trimming removed 11 bases from V and 0 bases from J; junction bases left unmatched: 5. The V gene's germline CDR1 is MNHNS and CDR2 SASEGT. The CDR3 consists of 14 residues. The CDR3 bases are TGTGCCGGGCAACTAGCGGCGAACACCGGGGAGCTGTTTTTT. Amino acids: CAGQLAANTGELFF.

The V call is TRBV5-8, the J call TRBJ2-1; D gene ambiguous. The germline CDR1 and CDR2 sequences are SGHTS and YDEGEE. V was clipped by 6 bases and J by 9 bases, with 10 bases between them. This CDR3 is built from 11 residues. Written as DNA, the CDR3 is TGTGCCAGCACCCAAAACGGTGAGCAGTTCTTC. The encoded protein is CASTQNGEQFF.

This rearrangement joins TRBV4-1 to TRBJ2-2, with D maybe TRBD2 (9 bases). The CDR3 runs to 20 residues. The germline CDR1 and CDR2 sequences are MGHRA and YSYEKL. The V gene lost 4 bases and the J gene lost 4 bases, with 28 bases spanning the gap. CDR3 DNA sequence: TGCGCCAGCAGCCCACACGGGACAGGAGGGGCGGGAGGGGTCACCGGGGAGCTGTTTTTT. Its protein product is CASSPHGTGGAGGVTGELFF.

This clone has just one count. The chain recombines TRBV29-1 with TRBJ2-6, with D perhaps TRBD1 (6 bases). V was cut by 6 bases and J by 0 bases, with 9 bases left in between. The V gene's germline CDR1 is SQVTM and CDR2 ANQGSEA. The length of the CDR3 is 14 residues. CDR3 sequence reads: CSVTGNSGANVLTF. CDR3 nucleotides: TGCAGCGTAACAGGGAACTCTGGGGCCAACGTCCTGACTTTC.

This clone is a singleton in its sample. The chain is built from TRBV28 and TRBJ2-7; no clear D gene. The CDR3 contains 14 residues. V lost 7 bases and J lost 0, with 13 bases in between. Germline-derived CDR1 and CDR2 are MDHEN and SYDVKM. Here the CDR3 reads CASNPVYSSYEQYF. CDR3 DNA sequence: TGTGCCAGCAACCCCGTCTATAGCTCCTACGAGCAGTACTTC.

V usage is TRBV5-1 and J usage is TRBJ2-4; maybe TRBD1 (6 bases). V was clipped by 4 bases and J by 6 bases, with 20 bases between them. Germline CDR1 and CDR2: SGHRS and YFSETQ. CDR3 size: 16 residues. Here the CDR3 DNA reads TGCGCCAGCAGCATGGGATCCAGGGGTGGTGTAAACATTCAGTACTTC. It translates to CASSMGSRGGVNIQYF.

The chain joins TRBV7-6 to TRBJ1-4, with 8 positions matching TRBD1. Germline V gene lookup returns CDR1 SGHVS and CDR2 FNYEAQ. This CDR3 is 15 amino acids long. Germline trimming cut 5 bases from V and 4 bases from J; bases unmatched to any gene: 6. The CDR3 loop reads CASSPAGQVNEKLFF. CDR3 DNA: TGTGCCAGCAGCCCCGCGGGACAGGTTAATGAAAAACTGTTTTTT.

The V and J genes are TRBV6-1 and TRBJ2-6; no reliable D call. This CDR3 spans 20 amino acids. With 0 bases removed from V and 2 bases from J, the gap between germline ends came to 20 bases. Looked up from germline, CDR1 is MNHNS and CDR2 is SASEGT. Written as DNA, the CDR3 is TGTGCCAGCAGTGAAGCGCGGCCCAGCCGAAGCTCCGCTGGGGCCAACGTCCTGACTTTC. This encodes CASSEARPSRSSAGANVLTF.

This clone was picked up one time. Other DNA sequences in this sample translate to the same CDR3. The gene calls are TRBV6-1 and TRBJ2-7; possible D gene TRBD1, 5 bases. The CDR3 is 12 amino acids. Germline V gene sequence: CDR1 MNHNS, CDR2 SASEGT. Trimming left V 4 bases short and J 3 bases short, with 7 bases between. The CDR3 DNA follows: TGTGCCAGCAGTGGTGACAGCTACGAGCAGTACTTC. Protein: CASSGDSYEQYF.

This rearrangement joins TRBV7-9 to TRBJ1-4, with TRBD1 as a possible D gene (5 bases). The CDR3 spans 15 residues. Germline V gives CDR1 SEHNR, CDR2 FQNEAQ (reference sequence). The V end was cut by 5 bases, the J end by 8 bases, with 18 bases between. CDR3 residues: CASSPMGVGGEKLFF. The CDR3 DNA is TGTGCCAGCAGCCCGATGGGAGTCGGGGGAGAAAAACTGTTTTTT.